A selection of T cell receptor beta chains follows, all from one sample in a study of blood T cell repertoires in COVID-19. Libraries were prepared by immunoSEQ multiplex PCR; TCRdb keeps only in-frame clonotypes and omits some of them. The sample shows roughly 380,000 clones, around 87% of them seen only once. The sample consisted of PBMCs or T cells enriched from blood (not recorded which). The receptors were gathered from a man between 25 and 39 years old who had recovered from COVID-19. Each CDR3 is given with its conserved first and last residue. D genes are given only for firm matches. Part of the rows lack a size; the others show once, few, many or a class for expanded clones.

>NA|NA|TRBJ1-1|TRBV19
TGTGCCATTCGGGAGGGCGGGTCCAGGGCGGCCGAAGCTTTCTTT
CAIREGGSRAAEAFF
>TRBD1|NA|TRBJ2-7|TRBV4-1
TGCGCCAGCAGCCAAGACTTACAGGGGTACGAGCAGTACTTC
CASSQDLQGYEQYF
>NA|NA|TRBJ1-6|TRBV6-2/TRBV6-3
TGTGCCAGCAGTTACGGCCTCGAGGGCTCACCCCTCCACTTT
CASSYGLEGSPLHF
>NA|once|TRBJ1-1|TRBV7-9
TGTGCCAGCAGCTGGAGGGAGGGCACTGAAGCTTTCTTT
CASSWREGTEAFF
>NA|few|TRBJ1-1|TRBV3-1/TRBV3-2
TGTGCCAGCAGCCAGATACAGGGGAACACTGAAGCTTTCTTT
CASSQIQGNTEAFF
>TRBD1|NA|TRBJ1-5|TRBV10-3
TGTGCCATCAGTGCAGGGGGCGAGAGCAATCAGCCCCAGCATTTT
CAISAGGESNQPQHF
>NA|NA|TRBJ1-1|TRBV12-5
TGTGCTAGTGGTGCCCACATGAACACTGAAGCTTTCTTT
CASGAHMNTEAFF
>NA|few|TRBJ1-4|TRBV27
TGTGCCAGCAGTTCTCGACAGGCAGGGGAACTGTTTTTT
CASSSRQAGELFF
>TRBD1|once|TRBJ1-1|TRBV6-6
TGTGCCAGCAGTCCAGGACAGGGAAACACTGAAGCTTTCTTT
CASSPGQGNTEAFF
>TRBD2|NA|TRBJ2-1|TRBV4-1
TGCGCCAGCAGCCAAGAGCCAGCGGGAGATTACAATGAGCAGTTCTTC
CASSQEPAGDYNEQFF
>TRBD1|NA|TRBJ1-4|TRBV18
TGTGCCAGCTCACCACTATACACAGGGGGCGGTGAAAAACTGTTTTTT
CASSPLYTGGGEKLFF
>NA|NA|TRBJ2-2|TRBV5-1
TGCGCCAGCAGCTTACGGACAGACACCGGGGAGCTGTTTTTT
CASSLRTDTGELFF
>NA|NA|TRBJ1-5|TRBV10-3
TGTGCCATCAGCGGCGGGGGGGCTAGCAATCAGCCCCAGCATTTT
CAISGGGASNQPQHF
>NA|NA|TRBJ2-3|TRBV29-1
TGCAGCGTCAGGGATGGTCGGACAGATACGCAGTATTTT
CSVRDGRTDTQYF
>TRBD1|NA|TRBJ1-1|TRBV19
TGTGCCAGTAGTACGACAGGGACGAACACTGAAGCTTTCTTT
CASSTTGTNTEAFF
>NA|NA|TRBJ1-5|TRBV12-5
TGTGCTAGTGGTTTGGACCGGCAGCCCCAGCATTTT
CASGLDRQPQHF
>NA|NA|TRBJ1-5|TRBV6-4
TGTGCCAGCCGAGAGGTCGGCAAAAGCAATCAGCCCCAGCATTTT
CASREVGKSNQPQHF
>NA|NA|TRBJ1-2|TRBV28
TGTGCCAGCAGTTCAGGGGACATAGTTAACTATGGCTACACCTTC
CASSSGDIVNYGYTF
>TRBD2|NA|TRBJ2-3|TRBV29-1
TGCAGCACCGGGGGGAACACAGATACGCAGTATTTT
CSTGGNTDTQYF
>NA|NA|TRBJ1-3|TRBV3-1/TRBV3-2
TGTGCCAGCAGCCAGCCCACCAGGAGGGACACCATATATTTT
CASSQPTRRDTIYF
>TRBD1|NA|TRBJ1-5|TRBV7-2
TGTGCCAGCAGCTTCCCGACAGGGAACAATCAGCCCCAGCATTTT
CASSFPTGNNQPQHF
>NA|NA|TRBJ2-7|TRBV18
TGTGCCAGCTCACCAAATTCAGGAAAATACGAGCAGTACTTC
CASSPNSGKYEQYF
>NA|NA|TRBJ1-1|TRBV5-1
TGCGCCAGCTCACCAGGGACTTTTAACACTGAAGCTTTCTTT
CASSPGTFNTEAFF
>TRBD1|NA|TRBJ2-3|TRBV19
TGTGCCAGTAGTACAGACAGGGGGCGAAGTCATGGCACAGATACGCAGTATTTT
CASSTDRGRSHGTDTQYF
>NA|NA|TRBJ1-1|TRBV7-9
TGTGCCAGCAGCCCAGGATCCGGGGGGATCCGAGCTGAAGCTTTCTTT
CASSPGSGGIRAEAFF
>NA|NA|TRBJ1-2|TRBV18
TGTGCCAGCTCACCTTCCGGCAGGGGCGCCTATGGCTACACCTTC
CASSPSGRGAYGYTF
>TRBD1|NA|TRBJ2-1|TRBV6-5
TGTGCCAGCAGAGGGGACAGTTACAATGAGCAGTTCTTC
CASRGDSYNEQFF
>TRBD1|NA|TRBJ1-2|TRBV6-6
TGTGCCAGCAGATCCGGGACAGGATACAGCTATGGCTACACCTTC
CASRSGTGYSYGYTF
>TRBD1|NA|TRBJ1-4|TRBV7-9
TGTGCCAGCAGATTGACAGGGTCTAATGAAAAACTGTTTTTT
CASRLTGSNEKLFF
>NA|NA|TRBJ1-1|TRBV5-1
TGCGCCAGCAGCTACAGGGTATTTGGCACTGAAGCTTTCTTT
CASSYRVFGTEAFF
>NA|NA|TRBJ1-2|TRBV11-2
TGTGCCAGCAGCTTAGATCCGCGGGCTAACTATGGCTACACCTTC
CASSLDPRANYGYTF
>NA|NA|TRBJ1-1|TRBV4-2
TGTGCCAGCAGCCTCTCTACGACAGCCCCCTTGGACACTGAAGCTTTCTTT
CASSLSTTAPLDTEAFF
>NA|NA|TRBJ1-3|TRBV10-3
TGTGCCATCAGTGCACCCTCCGACAGGCACTCTGGAAACACCATATATTTT
CAISAPSDRHSGNTIYF
>TRBD1|NA|TRBJ2-7|TRBV6-1
TGTGCCAGCAGTGACCATACCGGGACAGGGTCGTCCGAGCAGTACTTC
CASSDHTGTGSSEQYF
>NA|NA|TRBJ1-5|TRBV2
TGTGCCAGCAGCAGAGACAGCCTTAGCAATCAGCCCCAGCATTTT
CASSRDSLSNQPQHF
>TRBD1|NA|TRBJ1-2|TRBV2
TGTGCCAGCGGAATGGGACAGGGTAGAGGTGGCTACACCTTC
CASGMGQGRGGYTF
>TRBD2|NA|TRBJ2-1|TRBV9
TGTGCCAGCAGCGTAACAGCGACTAGCGACGATGAGCAGTTCTTC
CASSVTATSDDEQFF
>NA|once|TRBJ2-5|TRBV12-3/TRBV12-4
TGTGCCAGCAGTTTAGGGGGAGAAGAGACCCAGTACTTC
CASSLGGEETQYF